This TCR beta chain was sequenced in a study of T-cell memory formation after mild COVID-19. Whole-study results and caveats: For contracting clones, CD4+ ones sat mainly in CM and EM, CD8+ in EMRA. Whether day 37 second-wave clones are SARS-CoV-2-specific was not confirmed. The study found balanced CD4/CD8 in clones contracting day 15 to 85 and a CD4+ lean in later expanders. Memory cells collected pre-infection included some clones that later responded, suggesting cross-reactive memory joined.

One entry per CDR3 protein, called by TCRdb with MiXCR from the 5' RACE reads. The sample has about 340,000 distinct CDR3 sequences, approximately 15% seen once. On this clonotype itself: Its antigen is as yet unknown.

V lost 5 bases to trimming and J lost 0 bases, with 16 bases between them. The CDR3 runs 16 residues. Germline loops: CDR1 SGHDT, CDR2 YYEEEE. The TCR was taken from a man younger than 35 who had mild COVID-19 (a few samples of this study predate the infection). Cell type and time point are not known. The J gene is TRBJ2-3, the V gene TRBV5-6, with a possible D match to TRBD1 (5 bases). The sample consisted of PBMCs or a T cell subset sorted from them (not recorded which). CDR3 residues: CASSVFGQGSTDTQYF. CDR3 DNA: TGTGCCAGCAGTGTCTTCGGACAAGGAAGCACAGATACGCAGTATTTT.